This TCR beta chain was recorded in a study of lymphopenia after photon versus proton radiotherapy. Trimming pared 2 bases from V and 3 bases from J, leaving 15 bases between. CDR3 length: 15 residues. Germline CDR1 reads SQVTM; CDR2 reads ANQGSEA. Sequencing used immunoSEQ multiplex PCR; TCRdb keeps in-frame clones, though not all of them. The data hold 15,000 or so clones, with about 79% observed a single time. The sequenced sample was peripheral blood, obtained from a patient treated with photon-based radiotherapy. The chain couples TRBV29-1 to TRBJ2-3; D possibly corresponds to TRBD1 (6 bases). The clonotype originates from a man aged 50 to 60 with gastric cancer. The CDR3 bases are TGCAGCGTTGAACCCCGACAGGTGGGGACAGATACGCAGTATTTT. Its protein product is CSVEPRQVGTDTQYF.